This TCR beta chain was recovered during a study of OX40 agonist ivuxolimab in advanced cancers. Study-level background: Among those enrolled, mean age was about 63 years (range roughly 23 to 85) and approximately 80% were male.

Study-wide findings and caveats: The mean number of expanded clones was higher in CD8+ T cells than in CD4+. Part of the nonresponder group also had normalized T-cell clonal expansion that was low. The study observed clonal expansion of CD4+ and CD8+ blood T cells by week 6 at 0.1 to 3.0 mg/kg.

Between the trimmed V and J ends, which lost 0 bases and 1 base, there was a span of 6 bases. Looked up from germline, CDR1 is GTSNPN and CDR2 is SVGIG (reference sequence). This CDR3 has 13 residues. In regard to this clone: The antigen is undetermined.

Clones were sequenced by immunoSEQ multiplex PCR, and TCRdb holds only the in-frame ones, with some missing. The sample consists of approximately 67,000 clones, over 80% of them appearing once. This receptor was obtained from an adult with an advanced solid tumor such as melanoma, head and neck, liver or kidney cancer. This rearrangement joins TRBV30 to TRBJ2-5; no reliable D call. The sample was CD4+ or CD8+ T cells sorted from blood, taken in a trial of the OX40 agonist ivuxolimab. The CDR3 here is CAWSVGSQETQYF. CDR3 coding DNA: TGTGCCTGGAGTGTCGGCAGCCAAGAGACCCAGTACTTC.